The clone carrying this T cell receptor beta chain turned up a few times. This CDR3 is 19 amino acids long. CDR1 and CDR2 from the germline V gene are MGHRA and YSYEKL. V lost 1 base to trimming and J lost 8 bases; unmatched junction nucleotides: 22. This specimen belongs to a study of T cells after yellow fever vaccination. TCRdb processed the 5' RACE reads anew with MiXCR; each CDR3 protein has one entry. The table has some 96,000 distinct CDR3 sequences, roughly 9% seen once. The sequence derives from a man aged 18 to 30 who received the YFV17D yellow fever vaccine. The chain joins TRBV4-1 to TRBJ1-1; the match to TRBD1 covers 7 bases. Here the sequenced sample was CD8+ T cells not binding an NS4B(214-222) dextramer, sorted from PBMCs, taken around 14 days after the first yellow fever vaccination. CDR3 in amino acids: CASSQVGDSLPSALREAFF. The DNA for the CDR3 is TGCGCCAGCAGCCAAGTTGGGGACAGCCTCCCCTCAGCCTTACGAGAAGCTTTCTTT.